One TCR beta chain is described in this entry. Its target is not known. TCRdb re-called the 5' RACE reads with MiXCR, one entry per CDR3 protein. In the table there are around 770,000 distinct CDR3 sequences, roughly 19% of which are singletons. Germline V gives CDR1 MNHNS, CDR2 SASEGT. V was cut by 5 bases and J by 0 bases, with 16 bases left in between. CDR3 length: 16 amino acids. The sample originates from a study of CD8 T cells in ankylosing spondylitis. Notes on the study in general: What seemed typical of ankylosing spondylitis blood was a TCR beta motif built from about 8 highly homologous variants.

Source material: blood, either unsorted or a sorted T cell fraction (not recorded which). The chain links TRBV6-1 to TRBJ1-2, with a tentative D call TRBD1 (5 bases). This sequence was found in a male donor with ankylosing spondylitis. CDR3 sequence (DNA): TGTGCCAGCAGTCAACAGGCTTGGCGAACTAACTATGGCTACACCTTC. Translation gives CASSQQAWRTNYGYTF.